What follows are 15 T cell receptor beta chains derived from one specimen sequenced in a study of T cell responses to AZD1222 COVID-19 vaccine (dated by TCRdb to about 2021). The library came from the immunoSEQ multiplex PCR assay. Held by TCRdb, this immuneACCESS table contains in-frame sequences only and omits some clones. Under half of the omission traces to an unresolved V gene where checked; the cause of the rest is unknown. The sample has 170,000 or so clones on record, around 90% of them singletons. The ten largest clonotypes hold about 2.8% of the sample. The time point label corresponds to: baseline before first vaccination. The sequencing here drew on peripheral blood, taken on day 0 of AZD1222 vaccination. All receptors derive from an adult in good health.

V and J are TRBV27 and TRBJ2-7; 9 bases map to TRBD1. The CDR3 runs to 14 residues. CDR1 MNHEY and CDR2 SMNVEV come from the germline V gene (reference sequence). V lost 8 bases and J lost 3; bases outside the gene matches: 8. CDR3 nucleotides: TGTGCCAGCTCTCCAGGACAGGGGCTCTACGAGCAGTACTTC. Its translation: CASSPGQGLYEQYF.

This chain uses TRBV11-2 with TRBJ1-4; D perhaps matches TRBD1 (5 bases). The CDR3 has 13 amino acids. The germline V gene encodes CDR1 SGHAT and CDR2 FQNNGV. Trimming stripped 7 bases from V and 8 bases from J, with 14 bases between. CDR3 amino acids: CASMRGPGEKLFF. Here the CDR3 DNA reads TGTGCCAGCATGAGGGGCCCCGGGGAAAAACTGTTTTTT.

This chain links TRBV3-1 (or the pseudogene TRBV3-2) with TRBJ2-7, with D unclear. Germline assignment: CDR1 LGHDT and CDR2 YNNKEL (reference sequence). This CDR3 has 15 residues. The V end was cut by 4 bases, the J end by 2 bases, with 15 bases between. In DNA, the CDR3 is TGTGCCAGCAGCCTCAAGGGTGAGGCGCCCTACGAGCAGTACTTC. It specifies CASSLKGEAPYEQYF.

This chain joins TRBV12-3 or TRBV12-4 and TRBJ1-1; D uncertain. This CDR3 has 13 amino acids. V lost 1 base, J lost 10 bases, and 13 bases lay in between. The CDR3 protein is CASSLGRIGRAFF. The CDR3 DNA reads as TGTGCCAGCAGTTTAGGGCGGATCGGTCGAGCTTTCTTT.

V usage is TRBV5-5 and J usage is TRBJ2-3; possibly TRBD1 for D (5 bases). Germline CDR1 is SGHKS and CDR2 is YYEKEE (reference sequence). V was shortened by 4 bases and J by 3 bases, with 21 bases between the two germline ends. The CDR3 consists of 17 residues. The DNA of the CDR3 is TGTGCCAGCAGCCCCATCATAGGGATGGGGCGTACAGATACGCAGTATTTT. Protein: CASSPIIGMGRTDTQYF.

This chain uses TRBV24-1 with TRBJ1-2; no clear D. The CDR3 is made up of 14 amino acids. Trimming removed 4 bases at V and 4 bases at J, with 12 bases between. CDR1 and CDR2 from the germline V gene are KGHDR and SFDVKD. In DNA, the CDR3 is TGTGCCACCAGTGAGAGGAGCAGGACCTATGGCTACACCTTC. This codes for CATSERSRTYGYTF.

The chain couples TRBV27 to TRBJ2-7; perhaps D is TRBD1 or TRBD2 (5 bases each). Germline V gene sequence: CDR1 MNHEY, CDR2 SMNVEV (reference sequence). Trimming removed 6 bases at V and 2 bases at J, with 11 bases between. CDR3 length equals 13 residues. DNA for the CDR3: TGTGCCAGCAGCCTCGGGGCTACCTACGAGCAGTACTTC. This translates into CASSLGATYEQYF.

This clone was counted a single time. The chain has TRBV18 and TRBJ2-2, with D tentatively TRBD1 or TRBD2 (5 bases each). The germline V gene encodes CDR1 KGHSH and CDR2 LQKENI. CDR3 length: 16 amino acids. Trimming took off 1 base at V and 3 bases at J, with 12 bases between the two ends. The CDR3 loop reads CASSPRTGRDTGELFF. As DNA, the CDR3 is TGTGCCAGCTCACCACGAACGGGGCGCGACACCGGGGAGCTGTTTTTT.

This chain connects TRBV2 to TRBJ1-2; D gene ambiguous. The germline CDR1 and CDR2 sequences are SNHLY and FYNNEI. V lost 3 bases, J lost 3 bases, and 11 bases lay in between. This CDR3 contains 14 residues. This CDR3 is CASSDAGEDYGYTF. The DNA for the CDR3 is TGTGCCAGCAGTGATGCGGGAGAAGACTATGGCTACACCTTC.

J is TRBJ2-7 and V is TRBV5-1; a possible D gene is TRBD2 (5 bases). V was trimmed by 5 bases and J by 4 bases, leaving 16 bases between them. Germline CDR1 reads SGHRS; CDR2 reads YFSETQ. The CDR3 runs to 14 residues. The CDR3 bases are TGCGCCAGCAGGGTCGGCGGAGGTGGGTACGAGCAGTACTTC. Translation: CASRVGGGGYEQYF.

CDR3 sequence reads: CAWGGYEQYF. Here the CDR3 DNA reads TGTGCCTGGGGGGGCTACGAGCAGTACTTC. The chain combines TRBV30 with TRBJ2-7; the D gene could be TRBD1 or TRBD2 (5 bases each). Germline CDR1 and CDR2: GTSNPN and SVGIG (reference sequence). The CDR3 covers 10 residues. V gave up 5 bases and J gave up 3 bases, with 5 bases separating them.

The chain combines TRBV5-4 with TRBJ2-5, with TRBD2 matching over 10 bases. CDR1 is SGHNT, CDR2 YYREEE, per germline (reference sequence). The CDR3 is made up of 15 amino acids. J was trimmed by 4 bases and V by 2 bases; bases with no gene match: 5. Written as DNA, the CDR3 is TGTGCCAGCAGCTTTAGGCTAGCGGGAGTAGAGACCCAGTACTTC. Translating gives CASSFRLAGVETQYF.

The V call is TRBV11-2, the J call TRBJ2-7, with D possibly TRBD2 on 5 matching bases. Per germline, CDR1 SGHAT and CDR2 FQNNGV. The CDR3 is 14 residues long. Trimming took off 10 bases at V and 0 bases at J, with 16 bases between the two ends. The CDR3 DNA follows: TGTGCCACCCAAACGGGGTTCGCCTCCTACGAGCAGTACTTC. Its protein is CATQTGFASYEQYF. Full variable domain (rest looked up from reference TRBV11-2 and TRBJ2-7): EAGVAQSPRYKIIEKRQSVAFWCNPISGHATLYWYQQILGQGPKLLIQFQNNGVVDDSQLPKDRFSAERLKGVDSTLKIQPAKLEDSAVYLCATQTGFASYEQYFGPGTRLTVT.

The chain links TRBV6-1 to TRBJ2-1, with D perhaps being TRBD1 or TRBD2 (6 bases each). The germline V gene encodes CDR1 MNHNS and CDR2 SASEGT. The CDR3 consists of 15 residues. The V end was cut by 0 bases, the J end by 5 bases, with 11 bases between. CDR3 sequence: CASSEAGGADNEQFF. CDR3 nucleotide sequence: TGTGCCAGCAGTGAAGCCGGGGGCGCAGACAATGAGCAGTTCTTC.

The chain uses TRBV28 and TRBJ1-1; TRBD1 matches at 9 bases. The CDR3 is made up of 17 amino acids. CDR1 is MDHEN, CDR2 SYDVKM, per germline. V shed 3 bases and J 6 bases; nucleotides not matched to a gene: 14. CDR3 amino acids: CASSFYRTGVGNPEAFF. CDR3 nucleotide sequence: TGTGCCAGCAGTTTCTACCGGACAGGGGTGGGAAACCCTGAAGCTTTCTTT.